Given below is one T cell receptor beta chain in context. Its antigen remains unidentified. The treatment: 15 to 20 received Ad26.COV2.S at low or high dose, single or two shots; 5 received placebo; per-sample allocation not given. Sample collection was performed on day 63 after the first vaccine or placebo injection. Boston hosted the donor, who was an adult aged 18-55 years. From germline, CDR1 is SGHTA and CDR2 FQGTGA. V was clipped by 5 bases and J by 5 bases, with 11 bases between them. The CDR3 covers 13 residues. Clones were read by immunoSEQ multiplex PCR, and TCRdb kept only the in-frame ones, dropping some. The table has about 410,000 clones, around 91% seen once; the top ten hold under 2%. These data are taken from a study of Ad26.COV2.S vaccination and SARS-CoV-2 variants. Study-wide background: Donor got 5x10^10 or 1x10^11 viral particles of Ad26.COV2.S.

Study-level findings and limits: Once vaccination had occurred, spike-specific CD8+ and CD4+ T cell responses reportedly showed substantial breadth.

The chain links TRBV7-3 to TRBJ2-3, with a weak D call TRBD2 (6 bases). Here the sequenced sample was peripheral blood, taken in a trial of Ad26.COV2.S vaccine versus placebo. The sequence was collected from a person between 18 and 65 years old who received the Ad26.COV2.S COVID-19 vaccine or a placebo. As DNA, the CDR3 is TGTGCCAGCAGCCAGAGAGCGGGAGATACGCAGTATTTT. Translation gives CASSQRAGDTQYF. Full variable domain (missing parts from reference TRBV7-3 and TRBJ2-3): GAGVSQTPSNKVTEKGKYVELRCDPISGHTALYWYRQSLGQGPEFLIYFQGTGAADDSGLPNDRFFAVRPEGSVSTLKIQRTERGDSAVYLCASSQRAGDTQYFGPGTRLTVL.